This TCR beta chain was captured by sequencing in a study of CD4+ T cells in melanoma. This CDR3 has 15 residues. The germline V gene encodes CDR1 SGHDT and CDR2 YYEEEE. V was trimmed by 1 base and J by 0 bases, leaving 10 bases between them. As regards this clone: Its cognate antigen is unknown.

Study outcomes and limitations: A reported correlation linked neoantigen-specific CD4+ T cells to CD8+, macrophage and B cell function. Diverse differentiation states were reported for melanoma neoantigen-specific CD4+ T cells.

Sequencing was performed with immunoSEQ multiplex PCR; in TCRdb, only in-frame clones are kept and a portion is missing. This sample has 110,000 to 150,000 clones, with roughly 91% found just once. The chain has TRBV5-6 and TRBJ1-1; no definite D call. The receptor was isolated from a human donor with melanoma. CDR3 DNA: TGTGCCAGCAGCTTGCCCCCCGGAATGAACACTGAAGCTTTCTTT. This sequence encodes CASSLPPGMNTEAFF.